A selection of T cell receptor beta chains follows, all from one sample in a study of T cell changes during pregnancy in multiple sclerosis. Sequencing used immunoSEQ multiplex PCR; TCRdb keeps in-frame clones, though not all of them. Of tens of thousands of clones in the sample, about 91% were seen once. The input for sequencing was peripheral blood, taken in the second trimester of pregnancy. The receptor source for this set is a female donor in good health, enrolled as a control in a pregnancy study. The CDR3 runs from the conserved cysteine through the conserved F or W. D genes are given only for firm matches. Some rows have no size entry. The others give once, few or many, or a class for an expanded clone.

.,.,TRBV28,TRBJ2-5,TGTGCCAGCAGTCCACAGGGATGGCAACAAGGAGAGACCCAGTACTTC,CASSPQGWQQGETQYF
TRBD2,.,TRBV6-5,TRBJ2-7,TGTGCCAGCAGTTCACGGCGGGGGTTCTACGAGCAGTACTTC,CASSSRRGFYEQYF
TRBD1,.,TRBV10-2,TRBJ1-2,TGCGCCAGCAGTTCCTCACCGGGACAGACCTATGGCTACACCTTC,CASSSSPGQTYGYTF
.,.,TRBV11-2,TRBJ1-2,TGTGCCAGCAGCTTAGAAAGGCGGGCCCTGGGTGGCTACACCTTC,CASSLERRALGGYTF
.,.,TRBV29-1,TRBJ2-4,TGCAGCGTTGCTGAGGCAGGGGCGTACTTAGCCAAAAACATTCAGTACTTC,CSVAEAGAYLAKNIQYF
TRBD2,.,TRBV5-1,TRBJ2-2,TGCGCCAGCAGCTTTCAGGGCGGGAGTAAGACCGGGGAGCTGTTTTTT,CASSFQGGSKTGELFF
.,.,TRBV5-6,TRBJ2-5,TGTGCCAGCAGCCTTGAGGGGGGGGGCTGGGAGACCCAGTACTTC,CASSLEGGGWETQYF
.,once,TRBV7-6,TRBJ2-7,TGTGCCAGCAGCTTAGAGACTTCCTACGAGCAGTACTTC,CASSLETSYEQYF
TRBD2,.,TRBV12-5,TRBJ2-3,TGTGCTAGTGGTTTGGGACTAGCGGGAGGCACAGATACGCAGTATTTT,CASGLGLAGGTDTQYF
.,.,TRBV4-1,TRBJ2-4,TGCGCCAGCAGCCACCCCAGGGGCCCCCAATCGTATGTAAACATTCAGTACTTC,CASSHPRGPQSYVNIQYF
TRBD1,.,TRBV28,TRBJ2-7,TGTGCCAGCAGCCTTGGACAGGGGGCGAGGTACGAGCAGTACTTC,CASSLGQGARYEQYF
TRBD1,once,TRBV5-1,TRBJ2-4,TGCGCCAGCAGCCTCGACAGGGGTCCTATAGCCAAAAACATTCAGTACTTC,CASSLDRGPIAKNIQYF
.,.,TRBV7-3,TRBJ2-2,TGTGCCAGCAGCTTCTCCCTTACCGGGGAGCTGTTTTTT,CASSFSLTGELFF
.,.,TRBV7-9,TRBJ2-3,TGTGCCAGCAGCCCAAGTCGGCGGACTAGCACAGATACGCAGTATTTT,CASSPSRRTSTDTQYF
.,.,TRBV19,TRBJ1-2,TGTGCCAGTAGTATCAGCGCCAGAATATATGGCTACACCTTC,CASSISARIYGYTF
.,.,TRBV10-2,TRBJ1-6,TGCGCCAGCAGTGACAACCACAACTATAATTCACCCCTCCACTTT,CASSDNHNYNSPLHF
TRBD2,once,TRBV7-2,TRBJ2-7,TGTGCCAGCAGCAGAACTAGCGGGAGTTCCCTCGAGCAGTACTTC,CASSRTSGSSLEQYF
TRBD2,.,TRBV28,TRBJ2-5,TGTGCCAGCAAAATAGCGGGAGATAGGGAGACCCAGTACTTC,CASKIAGDRETQYF
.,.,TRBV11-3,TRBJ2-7,TGTGCCAGCAGCTTAACCGAGACCTACGAGCAGTACTTC,CASSLTETYEQYF
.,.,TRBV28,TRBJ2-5,TGTGCCAGCAGCAATCCTAGCGTGTGGAAAGAGACCCAGTACTTC,CASSNPSVWKETQYF
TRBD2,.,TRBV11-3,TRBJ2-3,TGTGCCAGCAGCTTAGTAGCGGGAGCTGTCACAGATACGCAGTATTTT,CASSLVAGAVTDTQYF
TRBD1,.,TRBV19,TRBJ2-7,TGTGCCAGTAGTATCGGGACAGGGATCGAGCAGTACTTC,CASSIGTGIEQYF
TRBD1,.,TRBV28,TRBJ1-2,TGTGCCAGCAGCTCCGGGACAGGGAACTATGGCTACACCTTC,CASSSGTGNYGYTF
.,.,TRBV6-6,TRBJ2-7,TGTGCCAGCAGTAGGCCGGGAGCATTATACGAGCAGTACTTC,CASSRPGALYEQYF
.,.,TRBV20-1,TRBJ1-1,TGCAGTGCCGAATCGGACACTGAAGCTTTCTTT,CSAESDTEAFF
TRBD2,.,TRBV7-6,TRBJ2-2,TGTGCCAGCAGCTTATTTGGACTAGCAATAACCGGGGAGCTGTTTTTT,CASSLFGLAITGELFF
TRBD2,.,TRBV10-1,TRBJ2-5,TGCGCCAGCAGTCAGACAGCGGGGCCTCAAGAGACCCAGTACTTC,CASSQTAGPQETQYF
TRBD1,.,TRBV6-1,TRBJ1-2,TGTGCCAGCAGCGGAGATATGACAGGGTTGGATGGCTACACCTTC,CASSGDMTGLDGYTF
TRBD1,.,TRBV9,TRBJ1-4,TGTGCCAGCAGCGTGGACAGGGTAACTGAAAAACTGTTTTTT,CASSVDRVTEKLFF
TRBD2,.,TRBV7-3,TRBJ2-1,TGTGCCAGCACCCCTGAGGGGAGGGCCTTTTTGTTCTTC,CASTPEGRAFLFF
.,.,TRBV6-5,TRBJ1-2,TGTGCCAGCAGTTATGGGCAGATCTATGGCTACACCTTC,CASSYGQIYGYTF
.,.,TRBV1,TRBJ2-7,TGCACCAGCAGCCAAGTACTATTTCCAACCTACGAGCAGTACTTC,CTSSQVLFPTYEQYF
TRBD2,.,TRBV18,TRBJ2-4,TGTGCCAGCTCACCAGCGGGAGTCAGGGCCAAAAACATTCAGTACTTC,CASSPAGVRAKNIQYF
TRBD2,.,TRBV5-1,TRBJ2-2,TGCGCCAGCAGCACCATAGCGGGGGGGCACGGGGAGCTGTTTTTT,CASSTIAGGHGELFF
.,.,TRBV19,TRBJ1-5,TGTGCCAGTAGTACCACTTGGACCGCTACGGGAATTGGCAATCAGCCCCAGCATTTT,CASSTTWTATGIGNQPQHF
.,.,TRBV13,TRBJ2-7,TGTGCCAGCAGCTCCCGGACAGCAACCTACGAGCAGTACTTC,CASSSRTATYEQYF
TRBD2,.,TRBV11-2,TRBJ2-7,TGTGCCAGCAGGGGACTAGCGGGAGGATACGAGCAGTACTTC,CASRGLAGGYEQYF